This passage covers 18 T cell receptor beta chains from one sample sequenced in a study of blood T cell repertoires in COVID-19. TCRdb's copy holds only in-frame clones and misses some; the assay was immunoSEQ multiplex PCR. Counted here are fewer than 200,000 clones, about 88% occurring once; the ten biggest clones make up roughly 5.4%. Sequenced: peripheral blood. The receptors derive from a woman aged 45-65 years with COVID-19, enrolled during active disease.

This chain uses TRBV2 with TRBJ2-3, with TRBD2 identical over 13 bases. V was pared by 4 bases and J by 5 bases, with 3 bases of the junction left unmatched. This CDR3 spans 15 amino acids. Germline values: CDR1 SNHLY, CDR2 FYNNEI. The chain's CDR3 is CASSVLAGGLDTQYF. The CDR3 DNA reads as TGTGCCAGCAGTGTACTAGCGGGGGGGCTAGATACGCAGTATTTT.

The chain recombines TRBV6-5 with TRBJ1-4; D is ambiguous. The V gene's germline CDR1 is MNHEY and CDR2 SVGAGI. CDR3 length: 14 residues. V dropped 5 bases and J dropped 7 bases, with 14 bases sitting between them. CDR3 residues: CASSSGRAREKLFF. DNA for the CDR3: TGTGCCAGCAGTAGCGGGAGGGCGCGTGAAAAACTGTTTTTT.

This clone was recorded only once. This chain links TRBV19 with TRBJ1-5; D gene unclear. The CDR3 totals 15 residues. CDR1 and CDR2 from the germline V gene are LNHDA and SQIVND (reference sequence). The V end was cut by 7 bases, the J end by 3 bases, with 16 bases between. CDR3 nucleotide sequence: TGTGCCAGTACCTCCGTCGCGGGGTTCAATCAGCCCCAGCATTTT. Protein sequence: CASTSVAGFNQPQHF.

V usage is TRBV12-5 and J usage is TRBJ2-3; TRBD1 agrees at 10 bases. From germline, CDR1 is LGHNT and CDR2 FRNRAP. J gave up 4 bases and V 6 bases, and 7 bases lay outside the gene matches. The CDR3 runs 15 residues. The CDR3 region is CASGLGQGISDTQYF. CDR3 bases: TGTGCTAGTGGCCTGGGACAGGGGATTTCAGATACGCAGTATTTT.

The chain uses TRBV14 and TRBJ2-7; 9 nucleotides agree with TRBD1. Trimming at V came to 1 base and at J to 5 bases, leaving 9 bases not matched to a gene. The CDR3 length is 16 residues. Germline CDR1 reads SGHDN; CDR2 reads FVKESK. The CDR3 is CASSQAWDRDIHEQYF. The DNA of the CDR3 is TGTGCCAGCAGCCAAGCGTGGGACAGGGATATTCACGAGCAGTACTTC.

This sequence joins TRBV11-3 and TRBJ2-5; perhaps TRBD1 as D (6 bases). This CDR3 spans 12 amino acids. Trimming left V 5 bases short and J 4 bases short, with 8 bases between. CDR1 SGHNT and CDR2 YENEEA come from the germline V gene. The CDR3 here is CASSKGGETQYF. For the CDR3, the DNA is TGTGCCAGCAGCAAAGGGGGAGAGACCCAGTACTTC.

V usage is TRBV7-9 and J usage is TRBJ2-7; the match to TRBD1 covers 7 bases. CDR1 and CDR2 from the germline V gene are SEHNR and FQNEAQ (reference sequence). After removal of 6 bases from V and 0 bases from J, the junction contained 5 bases not matched to a gene. This CDR3 has 14 amino acids. The CDR3 coding sequence is TGTGCCAGCAGTCGGGACAGTGTCTCCTACGAGCAGTACTTC. Translation: CASSRDSVSYEQYF. Complete variable domain (other parts from reference TRBV7-9 and TRBJ2-7): DTGVSQNPRHKITKRGQNVTFRCDPISEHNRLYWYRQTLGQGPEFLTYFQNEAQLEKSRLLSDRFSAERPKGSFSTLEIQRTEQGDSAMYLCASSRDSVSYEQYFGPGTRLTVT.

V usage is TRBV19 and J usage is TRBJ1-5; tentatively, D is TRBD1 (6 bases). The CDR3 contains 16 residues. Trimming shortened V by 0 bases and J by 3 bases, and 12 bases separated the two germline ends. CDR1 and CDR2 from the germline V gene are LNHDA and SQIVND (reference sequence). CDR3 nucleotide sequence: TGTGCCAGTAGTATAGAGGGAACAGGGCCCAATCAGCCCCAGCATTTT. Its translation is CASSIEGTGPNQPQHF.

The CDR3 sequence is CASSIGTGVYGYTF. The CDR3 bases are TGCGCCAGCAGCATAGGGACAGGCGTGTATGGCTACACCTTC. V and J are TRBV5-1 and TRBJ1-2; 8 bases agree with TRBD1. After removal of 4 bases from V and 5 bases from J, the junction contained 7 bases not matched to a gene. Germline V gene data show CDR1 as SGHRS and CDR2 as YFSETQ. The CDR3 totals 14 residues.

Comments on this clone: This CDR3 is also generated by other DNA sequences in the sample. The chain links TRBV3-1 (or the pseudogene TRBV3-2) to TRBJ1-2; the match to TRBD1 covers 10 bases. Germline assignment: CDR1 LGHDT and CDR2 YNNKEL (reference sequence). The CDR3 sequence is 16 residues long. Trimming at V came to 1 base and at J to 1 base, leaving 3 bases not matched to a gene. The CDR3 spells CASSQGRTGGNYGYTF. Here the CDR3 DNA reads TGTGCCAGCAGCCAAGGTCGGACAGGGGGTAACTATGGCTACACCTTC.

The rearrangement joins TRBV12-3 or TRBV12-4 to TRBJ1-1; a weak D match, TRBD1 (6 bases). V dropped 1 base and J dropped 10 bases, with 13 bases sitting between them. The CDR3 contains 13 residues. The CDR3 spells CASSLGPRGAAFF. Written as DNA, the CDR3 is TGTGCCAGCAGTTTAGGGCCGCGGGGGGCAGCTTTCTTT.

This chain uses TRBV2 with TRBJ2-2; TRBD2 agrees at 8 bases. Germline assignment: CDR1 SNHLY and CDR2 FYNNEI. The CDR3 extends over 16 amino acids. V shed 6 bases, J shed 5 bases, and the junction held 11 bases outside the gene matches. Written as DNA, the CDR3 is TGTGCCAGCAGGTCGACTAGCGTTGGGGGAACCGGGGAGCTGTTTTTT. Amino acids: CASRSTSVGGTGELFF.

This chain joins TRBV11-2 and TRBJ1-6; the match to TRBD1 covers 8 bases. This CDR3 has 15 amino acids. J gave up 7 bases and V 5 bases, and 7 bases lay outside the gene matches. Germline V lookup: CDR1 SGHAT, CDR2 FQNNGV. The CDR3 region has the DNA TGTGCCAGCAGCCCACTGGGACAGGAGAATTCACCCCTCCACTTT. This sequence encodes CASSPLGQENSPLHF.

This chain joins TRBV4-1 and TRBJ1-2; D gene unclear. Germline V lookup: CDR1 MGHRA, CDR2 YSYEKL. The CDR3 runs to 16 residues. The V end lost 1 base, the J end lost 8 bases, and 20 bases lay between the germline ends. CDR3 coding DNA: TGCGCCAGCAGCCAAGGTTTGGCCGAACTACTTGGGGGCTACACCTTC. The encoded protein is CASSQGLAELLGGYTF.

The rearrangement links TRBV6-5 to TRBJ2-3; tentatively, D is TRBD1 (5 bases). Germline CDR1 reads MNHEY; CDR2 reads SVGAGI. The CDR3 totals 16 residues. The ends were cut back, 4 bases at V and 0 bases at J, with 14 bases in the middle. In nucleotides, the CDR3 is TGTGCCAGCAGTTTCCAGGGAACATCTAGCACAGATACGCAGTATTTT. Translation: CASSFQGTSSTDTQYF.

This clone was recorded a few times. The chain uses TRBV4-1 and TRBJ1-4; D is undetermined. Germline V lookup: CDR1 MGHRA, CDR2 YSYEKL. The CDR3 contains 16 residues. V lost 2 bases and J lost 4, with 14 bases in between. The CDR3 protein is CASSQPAEQLNEKLFF. CDR3 nucleotide sequence: TGCGCCAGCAGCCAACCTGCTGAACAGCTTAATGAAAAACTGTTTTTT.

The rearrangement joins TRBV3-1 (or the pseudogene TRBV3-2) to TRBJ1-5; 7 bases line up with TRBD1. V trimming: 0 bases; J trimming: 6 bases; junction bases outside the gene matches: 2. In germline, CDR1 is LGHDT, CDR2 YNNKEL (reference sequence). The CDR3 has 14 amino acids. CDR3 loop: CASSQDAGGQPQHF. The CDR3 bases are TGTGCCAGCAGCCAAGATGCAGGGGGTCAGCCCCAGCATTTT.

With regard to this clone: Additional DNA sequences in this sample encode the identical CDR3. The chain recombines TRBV18 with TRBJ1-2; 10 positions match TRBD1. V was pared by 4 bases and J by 3 bases, with 2 bases of the junction left unmatched. This CDR3 spans 14 amino acids. The germline gives CDR1 KGHSH, CDR2 LQKENI. In nucleotides, the CDR3 is TGTGCCAGCTCACGTGGACAGGGGGACTATGGCTACACCTTC. Residues: CASSRGQGDYGYTF.